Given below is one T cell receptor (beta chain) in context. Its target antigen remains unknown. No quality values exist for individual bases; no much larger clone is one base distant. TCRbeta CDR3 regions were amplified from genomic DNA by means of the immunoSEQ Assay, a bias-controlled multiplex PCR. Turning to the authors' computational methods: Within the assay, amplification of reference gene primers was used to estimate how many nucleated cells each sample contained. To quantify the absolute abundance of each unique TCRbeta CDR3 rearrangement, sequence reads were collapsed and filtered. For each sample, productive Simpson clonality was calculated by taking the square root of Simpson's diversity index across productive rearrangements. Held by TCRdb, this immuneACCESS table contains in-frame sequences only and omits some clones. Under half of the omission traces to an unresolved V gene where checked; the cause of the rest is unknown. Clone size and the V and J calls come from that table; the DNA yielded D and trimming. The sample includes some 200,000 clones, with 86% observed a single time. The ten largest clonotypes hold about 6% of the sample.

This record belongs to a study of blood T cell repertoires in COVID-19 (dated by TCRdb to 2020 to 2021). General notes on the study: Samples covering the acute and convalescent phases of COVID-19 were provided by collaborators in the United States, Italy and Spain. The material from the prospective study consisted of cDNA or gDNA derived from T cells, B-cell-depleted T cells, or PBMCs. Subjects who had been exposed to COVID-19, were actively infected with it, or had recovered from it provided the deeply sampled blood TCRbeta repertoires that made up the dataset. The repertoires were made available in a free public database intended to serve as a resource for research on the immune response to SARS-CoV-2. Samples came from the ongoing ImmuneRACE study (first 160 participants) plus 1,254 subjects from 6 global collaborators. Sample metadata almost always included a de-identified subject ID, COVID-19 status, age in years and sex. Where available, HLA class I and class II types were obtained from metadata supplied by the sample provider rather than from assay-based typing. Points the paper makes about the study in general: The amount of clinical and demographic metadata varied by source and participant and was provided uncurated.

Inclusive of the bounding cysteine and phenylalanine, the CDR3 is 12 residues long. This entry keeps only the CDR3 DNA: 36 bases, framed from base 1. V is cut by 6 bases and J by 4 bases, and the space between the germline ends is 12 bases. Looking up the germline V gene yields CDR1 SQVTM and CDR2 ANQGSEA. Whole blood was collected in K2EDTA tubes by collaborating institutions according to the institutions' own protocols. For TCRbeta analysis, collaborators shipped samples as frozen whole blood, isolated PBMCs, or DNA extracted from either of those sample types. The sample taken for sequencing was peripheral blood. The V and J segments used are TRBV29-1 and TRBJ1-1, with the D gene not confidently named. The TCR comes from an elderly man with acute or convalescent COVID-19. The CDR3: CSVTRQLTEAFF. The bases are TGCAGCGTAACTAGACAACTCACTGAAGCTTTCTTT. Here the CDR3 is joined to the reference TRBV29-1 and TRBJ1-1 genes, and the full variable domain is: SAVISQKPSRDICQRGTSLTIQCQVDSQVTMMFWYRQQPGQSLTLIATANQGSEATYESGFVIDKFPISRPNLTFSTLTVSNMSPEDSSIYLCSVTRQLTEAFFGQGTRLTVV.